This T cell receptor (beta chain) is from a study of cytomegalovirus exposure and HLA in healthy donors. This clone occurred a few times. Its target is unknown. This CDR3 comprises 13 residues. Looked up from germline, CDR1 is LNHDA and CDR2 is SQIVND (reference sequence). V dropped 4 bases and J dropped 6; count of bases not matched to a gene: 3. Study observations and caveats: Available immune exposure information covered CMV serostatus only.

Donors were nominally healthy when sampled, though unrecorded immune exposures were likely. The PCR ran on 60 Vbeta and 13 Jbeta primers. Profiling relied on immunoSEQ multiplex PCR, and the TCRdb table lists in-frame clones only, not all of them. The profile shows a few hundred thousand clones, 65% to 80% of them singletons. This TCR derives from a man aged 35 to 55 in good health and CMV-seronegative. The sequenced material came from PBMCs. The gene calls are TRBV19 and TRBJ2-1; TRBD1 matches at 7 bases. CDR3 sequence (DNA): TGTGCCAGTAGTAGGACAGGTTCCAATGAGCAGTTCTTC. This gives the protein CASSRTGSNEQFF.